This section outlines one T cell receptor beta chain sequence together with its context. Its antigen is not yet known. No much larger clonotype is one base removed from it; base qualities were not supplied. The data belong to a study of response to subunit inactivated influenza vaccine (dated by TCRdb to 2017 to 2018). Background on the whole study: Deep quantitative profiling of the T cell receptor repertoire was used in the study to follow responses to a trivalent subunit inactivated influenza vaccine.

The CDR3, from cysteine to phenylalanine, totals 17 residues. Solely the CDR3 DNA is kept, with 51 bases framed from the first base. CDR1 and CDR2, looked up from the germline V gene, are LGHNA and YSLEER. The V and J ends are trimmed by 3 bases and 5 bases, leaving 20 bases between them. General findings and caveats noted by the study authors: The authors proposed that each seasonal influenza vaccination may bring in only a limited number of new T cells.

The method behind the library was RT-PCR. Sequencer: Illumina HiSeq 2500. TCRdb handled the public reads itself, with Q25 trimming in fastp and clone calling in MiXCR, and kept productive beta chains. Rows merge per CDR3 protein into single entries with the most common DNA and genes. This sample has roughly 500,000 distinct CDR3 sequences in its table, and approximately 15% of those were observed once. The biggest ten clones account for less than 4% of the sample. The sample in question was CD4+ T cells sorted from PBMCs, obtained about 24 months after vaccination. The V and J genes are TRBV4-3 and TRBJ2-1; TRBD1 is a possible D gene, resting on 6 matching bases. This TCR was sampled from a man aged 45 to 70 who received an inactivated influenza vaccine. Donor details come from another sample of the same person, matched by shared clones. This receptor carries the CDR3 CASSQGFSGVLNNEQFF. The DNA reads as follows: TGCGCCAGCAGCCAGGGATTCTCAGGGGTTTTAAACAATGAGCAGTTCTTC.